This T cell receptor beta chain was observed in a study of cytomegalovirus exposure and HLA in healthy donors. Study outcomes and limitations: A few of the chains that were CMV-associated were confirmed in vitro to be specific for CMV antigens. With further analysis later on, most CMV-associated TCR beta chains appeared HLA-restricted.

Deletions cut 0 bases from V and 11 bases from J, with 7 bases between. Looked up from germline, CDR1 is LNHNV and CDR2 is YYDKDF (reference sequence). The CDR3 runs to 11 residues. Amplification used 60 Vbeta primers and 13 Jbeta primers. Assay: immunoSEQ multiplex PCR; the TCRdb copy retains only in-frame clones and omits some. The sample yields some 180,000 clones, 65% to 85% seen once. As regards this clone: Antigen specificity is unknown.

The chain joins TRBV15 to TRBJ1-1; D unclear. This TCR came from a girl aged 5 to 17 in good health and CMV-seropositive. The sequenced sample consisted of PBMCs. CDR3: CATSREGEAFF. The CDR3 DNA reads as TGTGCCACCAGCAGAGAGGGAGAGGCTTTCTTT.